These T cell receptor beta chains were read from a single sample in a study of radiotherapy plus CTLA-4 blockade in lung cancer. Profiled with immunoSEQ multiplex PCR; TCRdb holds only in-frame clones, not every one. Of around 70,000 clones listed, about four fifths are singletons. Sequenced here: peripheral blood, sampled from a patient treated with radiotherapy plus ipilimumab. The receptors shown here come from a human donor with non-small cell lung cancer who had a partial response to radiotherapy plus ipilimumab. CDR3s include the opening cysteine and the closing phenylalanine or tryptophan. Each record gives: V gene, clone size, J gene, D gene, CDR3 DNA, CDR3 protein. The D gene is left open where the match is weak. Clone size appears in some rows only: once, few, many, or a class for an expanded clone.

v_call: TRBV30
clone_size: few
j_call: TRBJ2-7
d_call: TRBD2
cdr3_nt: TGTGCCTCTCTCCCCGGGACTAGCGGGAGATACGAGCAGTACTTC
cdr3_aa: CASLPGTSGRYEQYF

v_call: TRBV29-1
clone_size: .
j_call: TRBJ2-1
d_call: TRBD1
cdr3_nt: TGCAGCGTCGGGACAGGGCCTGAGCAGTTCTTC
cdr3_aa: CSVGTGPEQFF

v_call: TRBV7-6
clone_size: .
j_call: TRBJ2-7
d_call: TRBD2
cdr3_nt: TGTGCCAGCAGCTCCGGGACTAGGGGAACCTACGAGCAGTACTTC
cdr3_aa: CASSSGTRGTYEQYF

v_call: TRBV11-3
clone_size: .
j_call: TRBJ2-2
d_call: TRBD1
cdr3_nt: TGTGCCAGCAGCTCTTCTCACAGGGGGCCCTACACCGGGGAGCTGTTTTTT
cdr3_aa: CASSSSHRGPYTGELFF

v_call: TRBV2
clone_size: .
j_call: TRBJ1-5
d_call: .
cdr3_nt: TGTGCCAGCAGTGAGGAACTGAGGGGCAATCAGCCCCAGCATTTT
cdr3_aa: CASSEELRGNQPQHF

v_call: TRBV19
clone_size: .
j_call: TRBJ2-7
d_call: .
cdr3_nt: TGTGCCAGTAGTATAAGGGGCGCAGGGACCTACGAGCAGTACTTC
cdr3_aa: CASSIRGAGTYEQYF

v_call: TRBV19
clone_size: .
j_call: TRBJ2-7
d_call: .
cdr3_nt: TGTGCCAGTAGTATGGAGGGGGCCAGCGACGAGCAGTACTTC
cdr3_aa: CASSMEGASDEQYF

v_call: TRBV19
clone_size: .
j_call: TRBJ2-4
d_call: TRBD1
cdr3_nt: TGTGCCAGTAGTGCGAATAGGGACAGGAGCAAAAACATTCAGTACTTC
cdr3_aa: CASSANRDRSKNIQYF

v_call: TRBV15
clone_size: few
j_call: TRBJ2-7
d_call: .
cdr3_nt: TGTGCCACCAGCGGTGGCGGCAACTCCTACGAGCAGTACTTC
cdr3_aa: CATSGGGNSYEQYF

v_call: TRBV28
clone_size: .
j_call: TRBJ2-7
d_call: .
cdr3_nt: TGTGCCAGCGTCAGGACAGTAGGCTACGAGCAGTACTTC
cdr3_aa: CASVRTVGYEQYF

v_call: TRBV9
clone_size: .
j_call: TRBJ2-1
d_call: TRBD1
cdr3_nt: TGTGCCAGCAGCCTGGGACAGCTGAACAATGAGCAGTTCTTC
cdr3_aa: CASSLGQLNNEQFF

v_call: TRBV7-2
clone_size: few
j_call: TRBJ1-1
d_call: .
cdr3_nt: TGTGCCAGCAGCCCAGGGAAGGCTGAAGCTTTCTTT
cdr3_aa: CASSPGKAEAFF

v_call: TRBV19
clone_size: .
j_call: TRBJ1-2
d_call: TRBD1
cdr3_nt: TGTGCCAGTAGTAAGGACAGGGCCGACGGCTACACCTTC
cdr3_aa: CASSKDRADGYTF

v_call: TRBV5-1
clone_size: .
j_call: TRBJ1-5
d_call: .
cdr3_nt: TGCGCCAGCAGCTTGGGGCAGGGCAGTCAGCCCCAGCATTTT
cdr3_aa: CASSLGQGSQPQHF

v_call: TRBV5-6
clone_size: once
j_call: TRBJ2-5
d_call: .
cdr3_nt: TGTGCCAGCAGCTCGTACGCGGCTCAAGAGCAGTACTTC
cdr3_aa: CASSSYAAQEQYF

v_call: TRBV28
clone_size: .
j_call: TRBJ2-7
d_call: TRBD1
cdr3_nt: TGTGCCAGCAGATCTAGACAGGGGGCTTTTTACGAGCAGTACTTC
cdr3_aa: CASRSRQGAFYEQYF

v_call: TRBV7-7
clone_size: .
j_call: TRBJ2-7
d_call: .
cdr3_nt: TGTGCCAGCAGCTCGGGGGAGTCCTACGAGCAGTACTTC
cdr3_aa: CASSSGESYEQYF

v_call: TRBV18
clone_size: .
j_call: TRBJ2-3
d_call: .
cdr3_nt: TGTGCCAGCTCACCACCGTTGCCGGGGTTGTCAGATACGCAGTATTTT
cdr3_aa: CASSPPLPGLSDTQYF

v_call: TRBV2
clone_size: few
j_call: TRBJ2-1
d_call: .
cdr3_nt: TGTGCCAGCAGTCCCTCGCGCGGCTCCTACAATGAGCAGTTCTTC
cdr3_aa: CASSPSRGSYNEQFF

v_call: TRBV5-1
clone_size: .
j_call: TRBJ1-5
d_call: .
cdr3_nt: TGCGCCAGCAGCTTGGGGGAAGGGGCGGGGAATCAGCCCCAGCATTTT
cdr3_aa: CASSLGEGAGNQPQHF

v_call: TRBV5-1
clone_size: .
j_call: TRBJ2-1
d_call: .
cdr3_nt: TGCGCCAGCAGCGTGGGCGGAGCGTACAATGAGCAGTTCTTC
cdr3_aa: CASSVGGAYNEQFF

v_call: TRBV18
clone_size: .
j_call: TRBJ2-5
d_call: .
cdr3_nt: TGTGCCAGCTCATCTCAAGAGACCCAGTACTTC
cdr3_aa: CASSSQETQYF